The present T cell receptor beta chain was sequenced within a study of Graves' ophthalmopathy and Graves' hyperthyroidism. Overall study results and limits: For separating ophthalmopathy from stable hyperthyroidism, a 13-signature model gave over 85% sensitivity and 80% to 84% specificity.

This clonotype was counted ten times or more. Its antigen is currently unknown. The study amplified TCR beta CDR3 regions using RNA transcripts. HTBI primers were employed in first-round RT-PCR, then a second-round multiplex PCR followed. Using its own MiXCR run on the multiplex PCR reads, TCRdb lists one record per CDR3 protein. The sample carries about 150,000 distinct CDR3 sequences, around two fifths recorded once. This CDR3 contains 14 residues. V lost 3 bases and J lost 5, with 11 bases in between. This clonotype was obtained from a woman aged 40 to 50 with Graves' ophthalmopathy. Sequenced input: peripheral blood. The rearrangement joins TRBV12-3 or TRBV12-4 to TRBJ1-5, with D uncertain. CDR3 DNA sequence: TGTGCCAGCAGTTTGGGTGGGTTTGATCAGCCCCAGCATTTT. Residues: CASSLGGFDQPQHF.